Each of the 4 T cell receptor beta chains below was sequenced from the same sample in a study of T cells in localized non-small cell lung cancer. TCRdb's table, derived via immunoSEQ multiplex PCR, lists solely in-frame clones and lacks some. The sample consists of about 70,000 clones, about 90% of them appearing once. The material sequenced was peripheral blood, taken before any cancer treatment. These receptors were collected from a male donor aged 60 or older with stage III squamous cell lung carcinoma.

This clone was picked up one time. This CDR3 is CASSQGANTEAFF. CDR3 bases: TGTGCCAGCAGCCAGGGAGCGAACACTGAAGCTTTCTTT. The V call is TRBV7-3, the J call TRBJ1-1, with D possibly matching TRBD1 (5 bases). Trimming cost V 5 bases and J 1 base, with 8 bases left between them. This CDR3 comprises 13 residues. CDR1 is SGHTA and CDR2 is FQGTGA in the germline V gene.

The V call is TRBV19, the J call TRBJ2-3, with 11 bases fitting TRBD2. The CDR3 consists of 16 residues. The germline V gene has CDR1 LNHDA and CDR2 SQIVND (reference sequence). The CDR3 coding sequence is TGTGCTACCACCGGGACTAGCGGTGTCGTTGGAGATACGCAGTATTTT. It translates to CATTGTSGVVGDTQYF. The complete variable domain, with remaining parts taken from reference TRBV19 and TRBJ2-3, reads DGGITQSPKYLFRKEGQNVTLSCEQNLNHDAMYWYRQDPGQGLRLIYYSQIVNDFQKGDIAEGYSVSREKKESFPLTVTSAQKNPTAFYLCATTGTSGVVGDTQYFGPGTRLTVL.

Only a few counts were recorded for this clone. The chain combines TRBV9 with TRBJ2-5; D is unclear. V was pared by 3 bases and J by 3 bases, with 3 bases between. Germline assignment: CDR1 SGDLS and CDR2 YYNGEE. The CDR3 is 11 amino acids. The CDR3 nucleotides are TGTGCCAGCAGCGCCGAAGAGACCCAGTACTTC. It is translated as CASSAEETQYF.

CDR3: CASSSQGAYEQYF. The DNA of the CDR3 is TGTGCCAGCAGCTCCCAGGGAGCCTACGAGCAGTACTTC. The V gene is TRBV7-2, the J gene TRBJ2-7, with D possibly being TRBD1 or TRBD2 (5 bases each). The CDR3 has 13 residues. CDR1 is SGHTA, CDR2 FQGNSA, per germline. V lost 4 bases to trimming and J lost 2 bases, with 9 bases between them. Combining the CDR3 with reference TRBV7-2 and TRBJ2-7 gives the whole variable domain GAGVSQSPSNKVTEKGKDVELRCDPISGHTALYWYRQSLGQGLEFLIYFQGNSAPDKSGLPSDRFSAERTGGSVSTLTIQRTQQEDSAVYLCASSSQGAYEQYFGPGTRLTVT.